This T cell receptor (beta chain) stems from a study of shared clonotypes between healthy human individuals. Several immunoSEQ plates received, in even portions, the genomic DNA of each subset. On sorted subsets, replicate PCRs used 150 to 250 ng DNA, or some 28,000 T cell genomes. Original analysis: ImmunoSEQ yielded junction-only sequences lacking quality scores, so filtering differed. The data were produced by immunoSEQ multiplex PCR, yet TCRdb's version contains in-frame clones alone and is incomplete. The V and J calls and clone size were taken over from that table, and D and trimming were inferred from the DNA. Counted here are 2,500,000 or so clones, 80% to 95% occurring once; the ten biggest clones make up approximately 0.36%. The CDR3 has 16 residues. The V gene's germline CDR1 is LNHDA and CDR2 SQIVND (reference sequence). Trimming cost V 4 bases and J 4 bases; bases outside gene matches: 8.

This clonotype originated in a man between 18 and 35 years old in good health. Some clones in this sample may be carry-over from other donors' samples. The V gene is TRBV19, the J gene TRBJ2-3, with 10 bases that match TRBD2. The sequenced sample was naive CD4+ T cells from PBMCs. Subset reported: CD45RA+ positively selected. The DNA for the CDR3 is TGTGCCAGTAGTACCATAGCGGGAGGAGGCTCAGATACGCAGTATTTT. Protein product: CASSTIAGGGSDTQYF.